The entry below describes one TCR beta chain. The sample is drawn from a study of radiotherapy plus CTLA-4 blockade in lung cancer. Focal radiation plus CTLA-4 blockade with ipilimumab was administered to patients who had chemo-refractory metastatic non-small-cell lung cancer. TCRdb's copy holds only in-frame clones and misses some; the assay was immunoSEQ multiplex PCR. The sample yields roughly 130,000 clones, over 80% seen once. Trimming left V 7 bases short and J 11 bases short, with 20 bases between. In germline, CDR1 is LNHDA, CDR2 SQIVND (reference sequence). The CDR3 spans 13 residues. This receptor was taken from a human donor with non-small cell lung cancer that progressed on radiotherapy plus ipilimumab. Sequenced material: peripheral blood, taken from a patient treated with radiotherapy plus ipilimumab. The V and J genes are TRBV19 and TRBJ1-1; D may be TRBD1 (5 bases). CDR3 region: CASKAQGTWVAFF. The CDR3 bases are TGTGCCAGTAAAGCTCAGGGAACCTGGGTGGCTTTCTTT.